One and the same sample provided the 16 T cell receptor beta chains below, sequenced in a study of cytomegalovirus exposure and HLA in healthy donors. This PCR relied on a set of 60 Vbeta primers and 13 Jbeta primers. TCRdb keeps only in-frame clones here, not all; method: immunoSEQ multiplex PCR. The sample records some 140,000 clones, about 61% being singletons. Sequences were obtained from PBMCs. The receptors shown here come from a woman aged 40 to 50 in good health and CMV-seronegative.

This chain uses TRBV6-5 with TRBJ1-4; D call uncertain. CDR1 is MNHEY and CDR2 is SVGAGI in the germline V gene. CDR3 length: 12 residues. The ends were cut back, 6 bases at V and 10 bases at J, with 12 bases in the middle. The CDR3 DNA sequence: TGTGCCAGCAGGCAGGAGGTGGGAAAACTGTTTTTT. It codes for CASRQEVGKLFF.

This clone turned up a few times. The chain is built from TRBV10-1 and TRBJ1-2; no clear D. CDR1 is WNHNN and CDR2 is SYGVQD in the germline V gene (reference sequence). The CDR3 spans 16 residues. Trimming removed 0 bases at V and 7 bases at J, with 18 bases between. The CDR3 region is CASSESTPRSRGGYTF. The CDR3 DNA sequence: TGCGCCAGCAGTGAGTCGACCCCGAGGTCCAGAGGTGGCTACACCTTC.

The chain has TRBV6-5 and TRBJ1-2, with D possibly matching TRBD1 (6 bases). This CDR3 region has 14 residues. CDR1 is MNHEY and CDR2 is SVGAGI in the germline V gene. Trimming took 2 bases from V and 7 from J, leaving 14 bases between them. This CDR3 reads CASSYEGGTGGYTF. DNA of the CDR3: TGTGCCAGCAGTTACGAGGGGGGGACTGGTGGCTACACCTTC.

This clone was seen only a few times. CDR3 sequence reads: CASKGGKYQETQYF. The CDR3, as DNA: TGTGCCAGCAAGGGCGGGAAATACCAAGAGACCCAGTACTTC. The gene calls are TRBV6-6 and TRBJ2-5, with D possibly TRBD2 on 6 matching bases. There are 14 residues in the CDR3. V was pared by 7 bases and J by 0 bases, with 12 bases between. Germline loops: CDR1 MNHNY, CDR2 SVGAGI (reference sequence).

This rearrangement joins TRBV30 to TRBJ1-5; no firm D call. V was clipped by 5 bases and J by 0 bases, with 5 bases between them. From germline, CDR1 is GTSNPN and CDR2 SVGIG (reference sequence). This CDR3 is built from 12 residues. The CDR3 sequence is CAWGLSNQPQHF. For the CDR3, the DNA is TGTGCCTGGGGGCTTAGCAATCAGCCCCAGCATTTT.

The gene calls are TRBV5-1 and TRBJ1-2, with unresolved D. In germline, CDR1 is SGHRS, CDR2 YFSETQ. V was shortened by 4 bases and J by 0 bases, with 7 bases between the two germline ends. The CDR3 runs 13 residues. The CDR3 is CASSEAANYGYTF. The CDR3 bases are TGCGCCAGCAGCGAGGCGGCTAACTATGGCTACACCTTC. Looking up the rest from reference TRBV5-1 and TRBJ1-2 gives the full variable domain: KAGVTQTPRYLIKTRGQQVTLSCSPISGHRSVSWYQQTPGQGLQFLFEYFSETQRNKGNFPGRFSGRQFSNSRSEMNVSTLELGDSALYLCASSEAANYGYTFGSGTRLTVV.

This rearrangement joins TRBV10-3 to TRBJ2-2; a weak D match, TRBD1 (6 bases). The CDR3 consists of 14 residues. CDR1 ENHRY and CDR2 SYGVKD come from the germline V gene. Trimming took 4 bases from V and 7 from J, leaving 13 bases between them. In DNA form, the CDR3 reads TGTGCCATCAGTGGTCAGGGGAAGGGCGGGGAGCTGTTTTTT. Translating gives CAISGQGKGGELFF.

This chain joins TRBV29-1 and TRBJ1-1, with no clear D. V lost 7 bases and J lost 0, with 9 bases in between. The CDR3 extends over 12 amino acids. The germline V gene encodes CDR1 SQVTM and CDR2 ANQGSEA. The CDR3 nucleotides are TGCAGCGGGGGAGGGATGAACACTGAAGCTTTCTTT. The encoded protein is CSGGGMNTEAFF.

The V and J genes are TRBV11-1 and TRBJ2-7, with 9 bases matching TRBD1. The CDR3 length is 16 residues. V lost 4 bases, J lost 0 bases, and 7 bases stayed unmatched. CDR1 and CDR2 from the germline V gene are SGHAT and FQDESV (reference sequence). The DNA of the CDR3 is TGTGCCAGCAGCTCAAGGGGGACAGGGAGCTCCTACGAGCAGTACTTC. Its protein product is CASSSRGTGSSYEQYF.

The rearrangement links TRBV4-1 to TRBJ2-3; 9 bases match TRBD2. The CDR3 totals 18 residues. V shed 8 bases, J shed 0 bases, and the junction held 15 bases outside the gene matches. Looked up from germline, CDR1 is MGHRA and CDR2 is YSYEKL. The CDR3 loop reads CASYPGLANLRSTDTQYF. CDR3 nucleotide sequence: TGCGCCAGCTATCCGGGACTAGCCAATCTGAGGAGCACAGATACGCAGTATTTT.

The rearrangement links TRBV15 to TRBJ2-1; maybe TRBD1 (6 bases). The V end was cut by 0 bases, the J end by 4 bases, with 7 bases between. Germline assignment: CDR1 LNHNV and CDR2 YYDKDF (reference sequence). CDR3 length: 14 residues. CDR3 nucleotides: TGTGCCACCAGCAGAGATACAGGGTACAATGAGCAGTTCTTC. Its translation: CATSRDTGYNEQFF.

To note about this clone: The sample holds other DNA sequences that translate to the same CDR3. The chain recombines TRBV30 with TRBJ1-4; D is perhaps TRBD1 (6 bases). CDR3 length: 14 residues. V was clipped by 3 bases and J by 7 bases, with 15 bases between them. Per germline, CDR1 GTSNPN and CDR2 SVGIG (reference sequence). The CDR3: CAWREQGLGEKLFF. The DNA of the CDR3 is TGTGCCTGGAGGGAACAGGGTTTGGGTGAAAAACTGTTTTTT. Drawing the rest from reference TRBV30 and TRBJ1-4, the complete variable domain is SQTIHQWPATLVQPVGSPLSLECTVEGTSNPNLYWYRQAAGRGLQLLFYSVGIGQISSEVPQNLSASRPQDRQFILSSKKLLLSDSGFYLCAWREQGLGEKLFFGSGTQLSVL.

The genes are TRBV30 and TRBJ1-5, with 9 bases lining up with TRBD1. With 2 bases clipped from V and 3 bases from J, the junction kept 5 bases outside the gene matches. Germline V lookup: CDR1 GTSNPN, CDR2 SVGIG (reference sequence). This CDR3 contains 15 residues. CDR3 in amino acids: CAWSRGQGFNQPQHF. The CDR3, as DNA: TGTGCCTGGAGTCGGGGACAGGGTTTCAATCAGCCCCAGCATTTT.

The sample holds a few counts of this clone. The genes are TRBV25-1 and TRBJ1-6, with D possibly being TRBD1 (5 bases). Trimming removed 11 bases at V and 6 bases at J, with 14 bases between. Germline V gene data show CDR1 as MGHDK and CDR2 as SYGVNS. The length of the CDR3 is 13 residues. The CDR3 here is CAGSAGLNSPLHF. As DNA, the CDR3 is TGTGCCGGGTCGGCAGGGCTTAATTCACCCCTCCACTTT.

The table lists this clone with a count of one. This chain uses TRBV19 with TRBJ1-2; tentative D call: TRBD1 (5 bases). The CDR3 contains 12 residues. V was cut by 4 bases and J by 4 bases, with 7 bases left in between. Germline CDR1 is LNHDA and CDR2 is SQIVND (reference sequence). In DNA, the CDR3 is TGTGCCAGTAGTACCCAGGGCTATGGCTACACCTTC. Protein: CASSTQGYGYTF.

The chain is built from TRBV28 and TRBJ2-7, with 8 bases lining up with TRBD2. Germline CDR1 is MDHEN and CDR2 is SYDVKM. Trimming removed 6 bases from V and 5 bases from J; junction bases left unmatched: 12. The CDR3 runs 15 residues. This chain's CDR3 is CASRPNGGGFDEQYF. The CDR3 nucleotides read TGTGCCAGCAGGCCCAATGGCGGGGGGTTTGACGAGCAGTACTTC.